Below, 17 T cell receptor beta chains from the same sample are listed, as sequenced in a study of metastatic and nonmetastatic thyroid tumors. Patients underwent thyroid surgery, and none had received any treatment before it. TCRdb re-called clones from the PCR reads using MiXCR. The data contain roughly 29,000 clones, less than 25% of them singletons. The sample was blood. The origin of the receptors is a female donor with papillary thyroid cancer or a benign thyroid nodule (not recorded which). Some clones in this sample may be carry-over from other donors' samples.

This clone has only a few counts. In the same sample, other DNA sequences code for this CDR3. V is TRBV7-2 and J is TRBJ1-5; the match to TRBD1 covers 9 bases. This CDR3 is 16 amino acids long. Losses at the gene ends were 0 bases for V and 6 bases for J; bases not matched to a gene: 6. CDR1 is SGHTA and CDR2 is FQGNSA in the germline V gene. As DNA, the CDR3 is TGTGCCAGCAGCTTAGCCCGGGGGACAGGGAGTCAGCCCCAGCATTTT. Its translation: CASSLARGTGSQPQHF. Together with reference TRBV7-2 and TRBJ1-5, the CDR3 gives the full variable domain: GAGVSQSPSNKVTEKGKDVELRCDPISGHTALYWYRQSLGQGLEFLIYFQGNSAPDKSGLPSDRFSAERTGGSVSTLTIQRTQQEDSAVYLCASSLARGTGSQPQHFGDGTRLSIL.

This clone was observed many times. The chain carries TRBV7-9 and TRBJ1-1; D gene ambiguous. There are 13 residues in the CDR3. Germline loops: CDR1 SEHNR, CDR2 FQNEAQ (reference sequence). V gave up 5 bases and J gave up 0 bases, with 7 bases separating them. The DNA for the CDR3 is TGTGCCAGCAGCCAAGAGATGAACACTGAAGCTTTCTTT. As protein: CASSQEMNTEAFF.

The J gene is TRBJ2-2, the V gene TRBV7-8, with D unclear. The V end lost 5 bases, the J end lost 0 bases, and 13 bases lay between the germline ends. The CDR3 consists of 16 residues. The germline gives CDR1 SGHVS, CDR2 FQNEAQ. The CDR3, as DNA: TGTGCCAGCAGCCCTTCGACCGTCACGAACACCGGGGAGCTGTTTTTT. It yields the protein CASSPSTVTNTGELFF.

This clone has a handful of counts. The chain employs TRBV19 and TRBJ2-7; TRBD2 aligns across 12 bases. Germline-derived CDR1 and CDR2 are LNHDA and SQIVND (reference sequence). The CDR3 runs to 14 residues. The V segment lost 6 bases and the J segment 4 bases; nucleotides outside the gene matches: 4. DNA for the CDR3: TGTGCCAGTAGCCCCGGGACTAGCGGGTACGAGCAGTACTTC. Encoded protein: CASSPGTSGYEQYF.

This clone has a handful of counts. The rearrangement joins TRBV28 to TRBJ2-1; 13 positions agree with TRBD2. With V trimmed by 5 bases and J by 9 bases, 7 bases remained unmatched. The germline V gene has CDR1 MDHEN and CDR2 SYDVKM. CDR3 length: 15 amino acids. Written as DNA, the CDR3 is TGTGCCAGCAGTACAGGACTAGCGGGAGTCGGTGAGCAGTTCTTC. Translated, it gives CASSTGLAGVGEQFF.

Details on this clone: A much larger clone differs from this one at a single base, so this may be a read error. The chain couples TRBV15 to TRBJ2-7; D perhaps matches TRBD1 (5 bases). Germline loops: CDR1 LNHNV, CDR2 YYDKDF (reference sequence). The CDR3 is made up of 14 amino acids. CDR3 sequence (DNA): TGTGCCACCAGCAGAGGGACATTCTCCTACGGGCAGTACTTC. It yields the protein CATSRGTFSYGQYF.

The chain recombines TRBV4-1 with TRBJ1-4, with 7 bases matching TRBD1. With 4 bases clipped from V and 4 bases from J, the junction kept 3 bases outside the gene matches. The CDR3 has 14 residues. The germline V gene has CDR1 MGHRA and CDR2 YSYEKL. The CDR3 nucleotides read TGCGCCAGCAGCCGGGGACAGTTTAATGAAAAACTGTTTTTT. This codes for CASSRGQFNEKLFF.

In its sample, this clone was seen many times. The chain combines TRBV4-1 with TRBJ2-7, with D tentatively TRBD1 (6 bases). Germline loops: CDR1 MGHRA, CDR2 YSYEKL. V gave up 3 bases and J gave up 5 bases, with 17 bases separating them. CDR3 length: 15 residues. CDR3 loop: CASSQSNQGRDEQYF. In DNA form, the CDR3 reads TGCGCCAGCAGCCAGAGTAATCAGGGGCGGGACGAGCAGTACTTC.

The rearrangement links TRBV7-6 to TRBJ1-1, with D unclear. CDR3 length: 13 amino acids. Germline CDR1 SGHVS, CDR2 FNYEAQ. V was shortened by 9 bases and J by 0 bases, with 11 bases between the two germline ends. For the CDR3, the DNA is TGTGCCAGTAGTGCCGGATTGAACACTGAAGCTTTCTTT. This translates into CASSAGLNTEAFF.

The gene calls are TRBV10-1 and TRBJ1-1; D gene ambiguous. Germline values: CDR1 WNHNN, CDR2 SYGVQD (reference sequence). The CDR3 totals 12 residues. Trimming took 4 bases from V and 5 from J, leaving 8 bases between them. CDR3 coding DNA: TGCGCCAGCAGTGGGTCCCGGACTGAAGCTTTCTTT. Translating it yields CASSGSRTEAFF.

In this sample, this clone turned up many times. V and J are TRBV11-1 and TRBJ1-1, with D hard to call. V shed 0 bases and J shed 3 bases, with 11 bases lying between them. This CDR3 is built from 15 residues. The V gene's germline CDR1 is SGHAT and CDR2 FQDESV (reference sequence). DNA of the CDR3: TGTGCCAGCAGCTTAGCTGGTCGGAGGGACACTGAAGCTTTCTTT. Translation gives CASSLAGRRDTEAFF.

This sequence joins TRBV2 and TRBJ1-1; no definite D call. Per the germline V gene, CDR1 is SNHLY and CDR2 is FYNNEI. The ends were cut back, 6 bases at V and 1 base at J, with 6 bases in the middle. This CDR3 is 12 amino acids long. This CDR3 reads CASRRGNTEAFF. In DNA form, the CDR3 reads TGTGCCAGCAGGAGAGGGAACACTGAAGCTTTCTTT.

The chain carries TRBV9 and TRBJ2-1, with TRBD1 as a possible D gene (6 bases). Germline loops: CDR1 SGDLS, CDR2 YYNGEE. The CDR3 is 14 amino acids. The V and J ends lost 3 bases and 5 bases respectively, with 12 bases between them. CDR3 sequence: CASSAQTGNNEQFF. The CDR3 DNA reads TGTGCCAGCAGCGCCCAGACAGGCAACAATGAGCAGTTCTTC.

Ten or more counts support this clone. The V and J genes are TRBV11-2 and TRBJ1-1; the match to TRBD1 covers 8 bases. CDR1 SGHAT and CDR2 FQNNGV come from the germline V gene. CDR3 size: 18 residues. The V and J ends lost 2 bases and 3 bases, in that order; junction bases with no gene match: 14. CDR3 nucleotides: TGTGCCAGCAGCTTATTCTTTGGACAGGGATTTATGGACACTGAAGCTTTCTTT. Residues: CASSLFFGQGFMDTEAFF.

J is TRBJ2-7 and V is TRBV6-4; 7 nucleotides agree with TRBD2. V shed 4 bases, J shed 4 bases, and the junction held 7 bases outside the gene matches. Germline assignment: CDR1 MRHNA and CDR2 SNTAGT. The CDR3 consists of 14 residues. In nucleotides, the CDR3 is TGTGCCAGCAGTGTTAGGGAGGGAGAGTACGAGCAGTACTTC. Translating it yields CASSVREGEYEQYF.

This clone was seen repeatedly, ten times or more. The genes are TRBV5-1 and TRBJ2-2; 8 nucleotides match TRBD2. The CDR3 consists of 14 residues. Germline V lookup: CDR1 SGHRS, CDR2 YFSETQ. V was pared by 3 bases and J by 7 bases, with 5 bases of the junction left unmatched. This CDR3 is CASSWTGTSGELFF. For the CDR3, the DNA is TGCGCCAGCAGCTGGACCGGGACTAGCGGGGAGCTGTTTTTT. Full variable domain (rest looked up from reference TRBV5-1 and TRBJ2-2): KAGVTQTPRYLIKTRGQQVTLSCSPISGHRSVSWYQQTPGQGLQFLFEYFSETQRNKGNFPGRFSGRQFSNSRSEMNVSTLELGDSALYLCASSWTGTSGELFFGEGSRLTVL.

The sample holds many counts of this clone. The chain combines TRBV20-1 with TRBJ2-3; TRBD2 matches 7 bases. Germline V CDR1 and CDR2: DFQATT, SNEGSKA (reference sequence). The CDR3 contains 15 residues. V lost 6 bases, J lost 0 bases, and 9 bases stayed unmatched. CDR3 sequence: CSAKWGGRSTDTQYF. The CDR3 DNA reads as TGCAGTGCAAAGTGGGGCGGGAGAAGCACAGATACGCAGTATTTT.